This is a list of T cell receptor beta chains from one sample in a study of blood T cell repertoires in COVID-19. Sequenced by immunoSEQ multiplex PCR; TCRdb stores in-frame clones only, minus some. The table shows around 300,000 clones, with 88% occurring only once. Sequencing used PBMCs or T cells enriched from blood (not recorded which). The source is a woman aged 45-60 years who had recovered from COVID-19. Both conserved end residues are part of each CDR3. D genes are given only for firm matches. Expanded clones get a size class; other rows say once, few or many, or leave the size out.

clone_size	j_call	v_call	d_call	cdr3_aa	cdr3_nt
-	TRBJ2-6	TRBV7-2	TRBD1	CASAGQGSAPGANVLTF	TGTGCCAGCGCCGGACAGGGTTCAGCACCTGGGGCCAACGTCCTGACTTTC
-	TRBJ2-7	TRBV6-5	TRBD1	CASSSPGQTSYEQYF	TGTGCCAGCAGTTCTCCGGGACAGACTTCATACGAGCAGTACTTC
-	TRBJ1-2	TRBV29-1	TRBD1	CSVENRDRVGYTF	TGCAGCGTTGAAAACCGGGACAGGGTCGGCTACACCTTC
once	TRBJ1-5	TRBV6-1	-	CASSEALGGQPQHF	TGTGCCAGCAGTGAAGCGCTCGGAGGGCAGCCCCAGCATTTT
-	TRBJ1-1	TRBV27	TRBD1	CASSSIQGAGAEAFF	TGTGCCAGCAGTTCTATACAGGGGGCTGGGGCTGAAGCTTTCTTT
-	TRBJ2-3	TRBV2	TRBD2	CASRPSGGEVTDTQYF	TGTGCCAGCAGGCCGTCGGGGGGAGAGGTCACAGATACGCAGTATTTT
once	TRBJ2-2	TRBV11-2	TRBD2	CASSPQGLAGAGELFF	TGTGCCAGCAGCCCTCAGGGACTAGCGGGAGCCGGGGAGCTGTTTTTT
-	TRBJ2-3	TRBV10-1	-	CASSEGDLPSTDTQYF	TGCGCCAGCAGTGAGGGAGATCTACCTAGCACAGATACGCAGTATTTT
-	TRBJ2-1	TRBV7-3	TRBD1	CASSRQGNSYNEQFF	TGTGCCAGCAGCCGACAGGGCAACTCCTACAATGAGCAGTTCTTC
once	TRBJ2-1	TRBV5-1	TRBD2	CASSLLAGPYNEQFF	TGCGCCAGCAGCTTACTAGCGGGGCCATACAATGAGCAGTTCTTC
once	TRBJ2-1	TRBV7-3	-	CASSLIQTSYNEQFF	TGTGCCAGCAGCTTAATACAGACCTCCTACAATGAGCAGTTCTTC
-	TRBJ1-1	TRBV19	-	CASTRDKNTEAFF	TGTGCCAGTACCCGGGATAAGAACACTGAAGCTTTCTTT
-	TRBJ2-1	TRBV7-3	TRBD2	CASSLRAGRYNEQFF	TGTGCCAGCAGCTTAAGAGCGGGAAGGTACAATGAGCAGTTCTTC
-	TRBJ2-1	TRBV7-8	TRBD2	CASSITGLAHNEQFF	TGTGCCAGCAGCATAACGGGACTAGCGCACAATGAGCAGTTCTTC
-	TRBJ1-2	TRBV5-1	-	CASSLGEANYGYTF	TGCGCCAGCAGCCTCGGGGAGGCGAACTATGGCTACACCTTC
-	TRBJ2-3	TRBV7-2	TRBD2	CASSLALKAGGGDTQYF	TGTGCCAGCAGCTTAGCGCTAAAAGCGGGAGGTGGAGATACGCAGTATTTT
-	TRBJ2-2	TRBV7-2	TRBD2	CASSRDSGRATGELFF	TGTGCCAGCAGCCGGGATAGCGGGAGGGCCACCGGGGAGCTGTTTTTT
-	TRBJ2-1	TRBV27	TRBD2	CASSPKTSGRALSYNEQFF	TGTGCCAGCAGTCCGAAGACTAGCGGGAGGGCCCTCTCCTACAATGAGCAGTTCTTC
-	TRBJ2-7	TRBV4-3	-	CASSHVGTPYEQYF	TGCGCCAGCAGCCACGTTGGGACACCCTACGAGCAGTACTTC
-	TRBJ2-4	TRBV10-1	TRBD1	CASSENIGDSIQYF	TGCGCCAGCAGTGAGAATATCGGGGACAGCATTCAGTACTTC
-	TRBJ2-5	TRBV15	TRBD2	CATSSRPGSSGQETQYF	TGTGCCACCAGCTCCCGACCGGGCTCTAGCGGTCAAGAGACCCAGTACTTC
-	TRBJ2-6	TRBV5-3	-	CARSLAGSGANVLTF	TGTGCCAGAAGCTTGGCAGGGTCTGGGGCCAACGTCCTGACTTTC
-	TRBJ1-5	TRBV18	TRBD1	CASSPGQGVPQPQHF	TGTGCCAGCTCACCGGGACAGGGGGTTCCTCAGCCCCAGCATTTT
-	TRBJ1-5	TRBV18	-	CASSPSRNQPQHF	TGTGCCAGCTCACCGTCGCGTAATCAGCCCCAGCATTTT
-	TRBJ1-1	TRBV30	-	CAWSVPTGRSTEAFF	TGTGCCTGGAGTGTGCCCACAGGGCGGAGCACTGAAGCTTTCTTT
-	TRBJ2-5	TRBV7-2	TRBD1	CASRGPRDRGTETQYF	TGTGCCAGCAGGGGACCCCGGGACAGGGGTACAGAGACCCAGTACTTC
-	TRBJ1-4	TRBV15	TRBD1	CATSRGQGNEKLFF	TGTGCCACCAGCAGAGGACAGGGAAATGAAAAACTGTTTTTT
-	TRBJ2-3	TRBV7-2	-	CASSLSMEGADTQYF	TGTGCCAGCAGCTTAAGCATGGAGGGCGCAGATACGCAGTATTTT
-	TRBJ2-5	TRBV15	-	CATSREDRWQETQYF	TGTGCCACCAGCAGAGAAGACAGATGGCAAGAGACCCAGTACTTC
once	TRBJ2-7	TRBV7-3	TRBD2	CASSPGTSGYLSYEQYF	TGTGCCAGCAGCCCAGGGACTAGCGGGTATCTCTCGTACGAGCAGTACTTC
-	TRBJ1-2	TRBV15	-	CATSRDSLTGSGYTF	TGTGCCACCAGCAGAGATTCACTGACAGGTTCTGGCTACACCTTC
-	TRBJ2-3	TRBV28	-	CASSSTRFGGTDTQYF	TGTGCCAGCAGTTCTACTCGATTCGGGGGCACAGATACGCAGTATTTT
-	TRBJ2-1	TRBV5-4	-	CASRLASHINEQFF	TGTGCCAGCAGGCTAGCAAGCCACATAAATGAGCAGTTCTTC
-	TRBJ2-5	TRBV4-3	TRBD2	CASSQGWREGLETQYF	TGCGCCAGCAGCCAAGGGTGGAGGGAGGGCCTTGAGACCCAGTACTTC
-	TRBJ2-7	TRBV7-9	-	CASSPRLADSYEQYF	TGTGCCAGCAGCCCTCGGCTAGCAGACTCCTACGAGCAGTACTTC
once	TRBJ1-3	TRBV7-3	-	CASSSGGTSGNTIYF	TGTGCCAGCAGCTCCGGGGGGACGTCTGGAAACACCATATATTTT
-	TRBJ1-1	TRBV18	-	CASSSIIRDTTQAFF	TGTGCCAGCTCATCGATTATCCGGGACACAACTCAAGCTTTCTTT
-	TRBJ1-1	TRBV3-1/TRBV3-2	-	CASSQSRVPEAFF	TGTGCCAGCAGCCAAAGCAGGGTCCCCGAAGCTTTCTTT
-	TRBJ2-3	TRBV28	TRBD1	CASSGGQVPDTQYF	TGTGCCAGCAGTGGGGGACAGGTTCCAGATACGCAGTATTTT
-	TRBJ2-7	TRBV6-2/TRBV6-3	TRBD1	CASSTGYRGQSREQYF	TGTGCCAGCAGTACGGGATACAGGGGGCAATCACGCGAGCAGTACTTC
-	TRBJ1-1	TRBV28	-	CASSLPRLGTSEAFF	TGTGCCAGCAGTTTGCCCCGATTAGGGACTAGTGAAGCTTTCTTT
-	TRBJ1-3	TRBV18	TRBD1	CASSPLRGTDSGNTIYF	TGTGCCAGCTCACCTCTACGCGGGACAGACTCTGGAAACACCATATATTTT
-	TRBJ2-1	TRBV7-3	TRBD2	CASSPNPFSGSTPEQFF	TGTGCCAGCAGCCCGAACCCGTTTAGCGGGAGCACCCCGGAGCAGTTCTTC
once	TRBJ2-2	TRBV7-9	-	CASTADMGIGNREELFF	TGTGCCAGCACTGCGGACATGGGAATAGGTAACAGAGAGGAGCTGTTTTTT
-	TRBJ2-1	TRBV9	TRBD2	CASSVQLAFNEQFF	TGTGCCAGCAGCGTACAACTAGCGTTCAATGAGCAGTTCTTC
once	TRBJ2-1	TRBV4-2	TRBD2	CASSLRLAGTYNEQFF	TGTGCCAGCAGCCTTCGACTAGCGGGCACCTACAATGAGCAGTTCTTC
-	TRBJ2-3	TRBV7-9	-	CASSLEALRAGTDTQYF	TGTGCCAGCAGCTTAGAGGCCCTGCGGGCGGGCACAGATACGCAGTATTTT
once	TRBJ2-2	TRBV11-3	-	CASSLPGGSDTGELFF	TGTGCCAGCAGCCTACCCGGGGGTTCGGACACCGGGGAGCTGTTTTTT
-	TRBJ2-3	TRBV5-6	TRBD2	CASSSSRTSGITDTQYF	TGTGCCAGCAGCTCGTCGCGGACTAGCGGTATCACCGATACGCAGTATTTT
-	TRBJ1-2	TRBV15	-	CATSIGLQDNYGYTF	TGTGCCACCAGCATAGGGCTACAGGACAACTATGGCTACACCTTC
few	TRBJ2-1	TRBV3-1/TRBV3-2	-	CASSQMLGAYNEQFF	TGTGCCAGCAGCCAAATGTTGGGGGCTTACAATGAGCAGTTCTTC
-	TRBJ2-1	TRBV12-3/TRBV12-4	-	CASSLPPYNEQFF	TGTGCCAGCAGTCTCCCCCCTTACAATGAGCAGTTCTTC
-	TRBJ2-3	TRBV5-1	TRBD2	CASSLVTSGTDTQYF	TGCGCCAGCAGCTTGGTCACTAGCGGCACAGATACGCAGTATTTT